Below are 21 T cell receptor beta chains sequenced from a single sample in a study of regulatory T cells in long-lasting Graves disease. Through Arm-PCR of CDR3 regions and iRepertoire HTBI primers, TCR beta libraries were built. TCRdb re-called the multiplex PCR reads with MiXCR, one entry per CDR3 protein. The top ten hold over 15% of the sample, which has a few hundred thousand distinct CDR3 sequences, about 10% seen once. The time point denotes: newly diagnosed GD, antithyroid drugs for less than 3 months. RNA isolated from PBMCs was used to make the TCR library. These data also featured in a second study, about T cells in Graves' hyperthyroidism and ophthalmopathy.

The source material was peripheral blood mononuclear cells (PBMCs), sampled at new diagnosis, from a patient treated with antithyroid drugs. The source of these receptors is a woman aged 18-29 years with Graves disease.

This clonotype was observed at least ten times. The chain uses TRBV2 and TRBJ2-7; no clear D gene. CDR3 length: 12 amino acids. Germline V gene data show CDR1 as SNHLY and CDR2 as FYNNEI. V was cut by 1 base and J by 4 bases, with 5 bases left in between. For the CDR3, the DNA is TGTGCCAGCAGTGAAGGGGGATACGAGCAGTACTTC. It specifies CASSEGGYEQYF.

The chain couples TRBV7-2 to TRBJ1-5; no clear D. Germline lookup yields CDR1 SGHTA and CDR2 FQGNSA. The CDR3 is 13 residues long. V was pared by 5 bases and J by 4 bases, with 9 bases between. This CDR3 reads CASSLLLNQPQHF. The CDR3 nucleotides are TGTGCCAGCAGCCTTCTTTTGAATCAGCCCCAGCATTTT. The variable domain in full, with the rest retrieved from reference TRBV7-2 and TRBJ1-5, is GAGVSQSPSNKVTEKGKDVELRCDPISGHTALYWYRQSLGQGLEFLIYFQGNSAPDKSGLPSDRFSAERTGGSVSTLTIQRTQQEDSAVYLCASSLLLNQPQHFGDGTRLSIL.

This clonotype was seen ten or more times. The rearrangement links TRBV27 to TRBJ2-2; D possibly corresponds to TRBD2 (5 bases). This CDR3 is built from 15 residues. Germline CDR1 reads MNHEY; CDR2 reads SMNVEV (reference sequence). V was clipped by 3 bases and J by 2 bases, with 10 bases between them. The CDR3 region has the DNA TGTGCCAGCAGTTTCGGGCGGGTAAACACCGGGGAGCTGTTTTTT. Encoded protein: CASSFGRVNTGELFF.

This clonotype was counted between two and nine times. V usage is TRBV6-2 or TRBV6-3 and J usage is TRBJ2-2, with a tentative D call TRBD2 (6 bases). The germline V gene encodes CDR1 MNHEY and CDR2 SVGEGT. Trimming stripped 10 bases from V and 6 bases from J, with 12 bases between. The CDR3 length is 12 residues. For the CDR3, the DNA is TGTGCCACTCCGGGACTTTCCGGGGAGCTGTTTTTT. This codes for CATPGLSGELFF.

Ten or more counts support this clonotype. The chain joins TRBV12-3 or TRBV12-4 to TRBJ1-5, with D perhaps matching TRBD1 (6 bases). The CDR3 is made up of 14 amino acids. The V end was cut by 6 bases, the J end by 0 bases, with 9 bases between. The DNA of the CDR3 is TGTGCCAGCAGCCGGACAGATAGCAATCAGCCCCAGCATTTT. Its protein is CASSRTDSNQPQHF.

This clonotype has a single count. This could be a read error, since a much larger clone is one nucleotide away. As DNA, the CDR3 is TGTGCCAGCAGTTACAAGGTCATTAGGTCCCAGTACTTC. Translation gives CASSYKVIRSQYF. This chain links TRBV28 with TRBJ2-5; D is unresolved. Germline CDR1 and CDR2: MDHEN and SYDVKM. V dropped 4 bases and J dropped 9 bases, with 15 bases sitting between them. The CDR3 has 13 amino acids.

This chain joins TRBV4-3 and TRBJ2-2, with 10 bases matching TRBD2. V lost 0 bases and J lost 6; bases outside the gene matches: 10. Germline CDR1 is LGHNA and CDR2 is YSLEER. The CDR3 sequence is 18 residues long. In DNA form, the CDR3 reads TGCGCCAGCAGCCAAGAGGGGCCAGCGGGAGGGCCCTCCGGGGAGCTGTTTTTT. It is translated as CASSQEGPAGGPSGELFF.

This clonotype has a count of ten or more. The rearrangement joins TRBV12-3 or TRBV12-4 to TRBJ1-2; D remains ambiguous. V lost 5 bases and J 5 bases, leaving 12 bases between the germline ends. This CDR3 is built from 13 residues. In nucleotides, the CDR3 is TGTGCCAGCAGTCCTAGTCACCGGTATGGCTACACCTTC. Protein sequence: CASSPSHRYGYTF.

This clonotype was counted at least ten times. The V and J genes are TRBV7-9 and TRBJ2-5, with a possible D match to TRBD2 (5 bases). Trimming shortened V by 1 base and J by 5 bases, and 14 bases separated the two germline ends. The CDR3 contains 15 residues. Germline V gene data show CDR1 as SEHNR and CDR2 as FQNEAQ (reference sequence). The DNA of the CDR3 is TGTGCCAGCAGCTTAGGGCTCAGGACTCAGGAGACCCAGTACTTC. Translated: CASSLGLRTQETQYF. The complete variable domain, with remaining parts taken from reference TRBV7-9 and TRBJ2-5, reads DTGVSQNPRHKITKRGQNVTFRCDPISEHNRLYWYRQTLGQGPEFLTYFQNEAQLEKSRLLSDRFSAERPKGSFSTLEIQRTEQGDSAMYLCASSLGLRTQETQYFGPGTRLLVL.

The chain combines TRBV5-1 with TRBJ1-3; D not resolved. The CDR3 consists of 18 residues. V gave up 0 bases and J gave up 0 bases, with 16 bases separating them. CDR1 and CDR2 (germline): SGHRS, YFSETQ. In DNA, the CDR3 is TGCGCCAGCAGCTTGGGAGTTCGGGTACCAAGCTCTGGAAACACCATATATTTT. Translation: CASSLGVRVPSSGNTIYF.

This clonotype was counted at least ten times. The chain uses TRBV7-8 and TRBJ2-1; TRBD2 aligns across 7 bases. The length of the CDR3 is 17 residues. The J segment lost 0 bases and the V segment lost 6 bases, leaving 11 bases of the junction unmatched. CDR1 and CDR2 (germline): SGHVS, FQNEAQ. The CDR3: CASRETGGGSSYNEQFF. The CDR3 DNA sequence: TGTGCCAGCAGAGAGACTGGAGGCGGGAGCTCCTACAATGAGCAGTTCTTC.

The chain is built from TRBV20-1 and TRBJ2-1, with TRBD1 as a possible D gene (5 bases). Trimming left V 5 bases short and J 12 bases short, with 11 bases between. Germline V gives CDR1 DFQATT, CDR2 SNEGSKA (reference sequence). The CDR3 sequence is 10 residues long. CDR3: CSAQVQGQFF. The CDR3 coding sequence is TGCAGTGCTCAGGTTCAGGGGCAGTTCTTC.

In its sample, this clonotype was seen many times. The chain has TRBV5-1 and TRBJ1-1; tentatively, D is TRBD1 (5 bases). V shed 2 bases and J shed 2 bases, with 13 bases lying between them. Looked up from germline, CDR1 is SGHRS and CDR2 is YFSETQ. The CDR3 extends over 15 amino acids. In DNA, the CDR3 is TGCGCCAGCAGCTTATTGGGGACGTCTAACACTGAAGCTTTCTTT. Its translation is CASSLLGTSNTEAFF.

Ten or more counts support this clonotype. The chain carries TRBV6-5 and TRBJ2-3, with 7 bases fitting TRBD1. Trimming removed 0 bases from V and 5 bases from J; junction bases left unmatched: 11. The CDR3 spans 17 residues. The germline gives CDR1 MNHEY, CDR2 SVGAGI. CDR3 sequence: CASSYSYRDRLEDTQYF. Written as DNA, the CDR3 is TGTGCCAGCAGTTACTCCTACCGGGACAGACTTGAAGATACGCAGTATTTT.

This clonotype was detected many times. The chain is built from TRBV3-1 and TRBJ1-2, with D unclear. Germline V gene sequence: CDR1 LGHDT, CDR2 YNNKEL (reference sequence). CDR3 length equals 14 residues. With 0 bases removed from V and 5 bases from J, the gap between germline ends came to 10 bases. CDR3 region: CASSQEAKMYGYTF. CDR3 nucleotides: TGTGCCAGCAGCCAAGAAGCAAAGATGTATGGCTACACCTTC.

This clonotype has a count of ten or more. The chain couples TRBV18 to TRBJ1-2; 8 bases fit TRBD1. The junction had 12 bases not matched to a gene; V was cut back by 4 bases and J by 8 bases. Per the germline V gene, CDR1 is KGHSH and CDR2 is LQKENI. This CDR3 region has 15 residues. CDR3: CASSQGQGSLNGYTF. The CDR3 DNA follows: TGTGCCAGCTCACAAGGACAGGGATCGCTCAACGGCTACACCTTC.

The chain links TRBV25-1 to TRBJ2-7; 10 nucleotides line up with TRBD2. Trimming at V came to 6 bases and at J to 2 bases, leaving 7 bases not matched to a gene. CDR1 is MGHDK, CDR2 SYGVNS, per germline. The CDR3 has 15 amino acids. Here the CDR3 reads CASRHASGSPYEQYF. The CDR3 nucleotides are TGTGCCAGCAGGCACGCTAGCGGGAGCCCCTACGAGCAGTACTTC.

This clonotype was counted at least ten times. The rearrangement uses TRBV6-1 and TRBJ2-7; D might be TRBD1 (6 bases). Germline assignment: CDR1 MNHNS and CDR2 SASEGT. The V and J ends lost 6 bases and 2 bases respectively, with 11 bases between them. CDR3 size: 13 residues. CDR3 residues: CASSGQLTYEQYF. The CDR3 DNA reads TGTGCCAGCAGCGGACAGTTAACCTACGAGCAGTACTTC.

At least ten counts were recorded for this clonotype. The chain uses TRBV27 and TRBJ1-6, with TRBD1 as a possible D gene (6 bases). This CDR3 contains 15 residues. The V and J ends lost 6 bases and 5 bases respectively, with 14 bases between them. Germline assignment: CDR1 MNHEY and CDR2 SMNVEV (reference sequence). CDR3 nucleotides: TGTGCCAGCAGCCTCTGGACAGATAATAATTCACCCCTCCACTTT. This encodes CASSLWTDNNSPLHF.

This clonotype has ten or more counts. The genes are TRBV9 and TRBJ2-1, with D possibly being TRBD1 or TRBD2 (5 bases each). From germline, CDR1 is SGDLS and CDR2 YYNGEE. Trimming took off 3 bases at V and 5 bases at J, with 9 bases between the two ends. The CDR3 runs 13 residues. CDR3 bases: TGTGCCAGCAGCGCCGGGACCAACAATGAGCAGTTCTTC. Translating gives CASSAGTNNEQFF.

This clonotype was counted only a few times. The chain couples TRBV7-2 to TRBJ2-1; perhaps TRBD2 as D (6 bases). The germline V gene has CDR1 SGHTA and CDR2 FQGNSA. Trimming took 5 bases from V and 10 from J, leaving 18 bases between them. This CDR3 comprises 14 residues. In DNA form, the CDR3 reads TGTGCCAGCAGCCGGGGGTTAGCGAGGGACGAGCAGTTCTTC. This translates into CASSRGLARDEQFF.